The 2 T cell receptor beta chains listed next were all sequenced from one sample in a study of T cell clusters in autoimmune cytopenias. One tube held mixed TRB-A and TRB-B primer pools for touch-down PCR. Reanalyzing the multiplex PCR reads, TCRdb keeps one entry per CDR3 protein, without DNA. The sample holds 5,000 to 7,000 distinct CDR3 sequences. Each sample's input was approximately 0.25 ug genomic DNA, roughly 38,000 genome equivalents. These data were also reused for a study on T cell repertoires in aging, cancer and after chemotherapy.

Sequencing was performed on peripheral blood. Receptors originate from a human donor in good health.

The chain joins TRBV6-6 to TRBJ1-6. The CDR3 spans 12 residues. In germline, CDR1 is MNHNY, CDR2 SVGAGI (reference sequence). The CDR3 spells CASSYRGSPLHF.

V gene TRBV5-4 combines with J gene TRBJ2-7; TCRdb's D call, TRBD1, is unchecked because there is no DNA. Germline assignment: CDR1 SGHNT and CDR2 YYREEE (reference sequence). The CDR3 totals 16 residues. The CDR3 sequence is CASSLGAVGTSYEQYF.